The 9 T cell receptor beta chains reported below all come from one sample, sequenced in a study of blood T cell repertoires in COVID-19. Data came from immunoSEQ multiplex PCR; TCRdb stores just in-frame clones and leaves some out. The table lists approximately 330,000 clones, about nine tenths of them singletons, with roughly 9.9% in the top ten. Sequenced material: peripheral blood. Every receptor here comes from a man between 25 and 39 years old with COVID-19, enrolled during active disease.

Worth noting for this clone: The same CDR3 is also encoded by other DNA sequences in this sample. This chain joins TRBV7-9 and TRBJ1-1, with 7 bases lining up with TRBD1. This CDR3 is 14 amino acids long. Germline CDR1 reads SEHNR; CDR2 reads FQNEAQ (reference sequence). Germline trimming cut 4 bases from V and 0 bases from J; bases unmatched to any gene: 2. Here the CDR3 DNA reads TGTGCCAGCAGCTCACAGGGGTTGAACACTGAAGCTTTCTTT. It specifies CASSSQGLNTEAFF.

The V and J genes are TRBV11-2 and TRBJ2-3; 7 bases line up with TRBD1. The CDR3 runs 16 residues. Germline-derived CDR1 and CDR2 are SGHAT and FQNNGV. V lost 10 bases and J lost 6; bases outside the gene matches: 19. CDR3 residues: CATQKSQGVGRDTQYF. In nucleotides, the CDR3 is TGTGCCACCCAGAAGAGCCAGGGGGTAGGAAGGGATACGCAGTATTTT.

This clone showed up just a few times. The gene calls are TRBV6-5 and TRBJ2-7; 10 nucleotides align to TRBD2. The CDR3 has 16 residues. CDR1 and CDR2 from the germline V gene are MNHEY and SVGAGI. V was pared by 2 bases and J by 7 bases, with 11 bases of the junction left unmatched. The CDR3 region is CASSYVPPSGRVEQYF. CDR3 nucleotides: TGTGCCAGCAGTTACGTCCCCCCTAGCGGGAGAGTGGAGCAGTACTTC.

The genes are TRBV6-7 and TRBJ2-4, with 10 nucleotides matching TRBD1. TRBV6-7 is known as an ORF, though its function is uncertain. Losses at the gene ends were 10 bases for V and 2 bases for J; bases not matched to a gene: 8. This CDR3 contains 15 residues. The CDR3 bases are TGTGCCATCCCGACAGGGGGCGGCACCAAAAACATTCAGTACTTC. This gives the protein CAIPTGGGTKNIQYF.

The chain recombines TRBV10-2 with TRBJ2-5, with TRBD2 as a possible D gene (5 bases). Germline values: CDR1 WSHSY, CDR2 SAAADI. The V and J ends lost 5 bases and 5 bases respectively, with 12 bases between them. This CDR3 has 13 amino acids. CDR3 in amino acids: CASSKGSVETQYF. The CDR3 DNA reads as TGCGCCAGCAGTAAAGGTAGCGTGGAGACCCAGTACTTC.

Here the CDR3 reads CASSRDREVAFF. Here the CDR3 DNA reads TGTGCCAGCTCGAGGGACAGGGAGGTAGCTTTCTTT. The rearrangement joins TRBV18 to TRBJ1-1; 9 bases are a match to TRBD1. The germline V gene encodes CDR1 KGHSH and CDR2 LQKENI. The CDR3 covers 12 residues. V gave up 6 bases and J gave up 10 bases; unmatched junction bases: 6.

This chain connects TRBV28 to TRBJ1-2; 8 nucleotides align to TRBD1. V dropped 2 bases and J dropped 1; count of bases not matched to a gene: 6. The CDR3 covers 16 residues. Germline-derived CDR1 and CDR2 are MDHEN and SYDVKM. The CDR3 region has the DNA TGTGCCAGCAGTTTACTTCAGGGGGCGTTTAACTATGGCTACACCTTC. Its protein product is CASSLLQGAFNYGYTF.

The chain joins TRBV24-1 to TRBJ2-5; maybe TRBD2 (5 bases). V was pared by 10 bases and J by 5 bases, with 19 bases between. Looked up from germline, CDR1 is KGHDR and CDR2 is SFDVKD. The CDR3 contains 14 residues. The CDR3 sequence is CATSEDHRGETQYF. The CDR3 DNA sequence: TGTGCCACGTCCGAGGACCACCGCGGGGAGACCCAGTACTTC.

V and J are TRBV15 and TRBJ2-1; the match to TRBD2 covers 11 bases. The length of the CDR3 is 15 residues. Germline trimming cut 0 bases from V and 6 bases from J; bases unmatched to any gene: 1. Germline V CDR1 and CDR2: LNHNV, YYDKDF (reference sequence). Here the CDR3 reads CATSRDLAGGNEQFF. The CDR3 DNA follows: TGTGCCACCAGCAGAGATCTAGCGGGAGGCAATGAGCAGTTCTTC.